The next 25 T cell receptor beta chains were all read from a single sample in a study of T-cell memory formation after mild COVID-19. Using its own MiXCR run on the 5' RACE reads, TCRdb lists one record per CDR3 protein. This table has 350,000 to 550,000 distinct CDR3 sequences, about a sixth appearing once. Specimen: PBMCs or a T cell subset sorted from them (not recorded which). The receptor set was obtained from a young man who had mild COVID-19 (a few samples of this study predate the infection). Cell type and time point are not known.

This clonotype was detected a few times. The V gene is TRBV10-3, the J gene TRBJ1-5; tentatively, D is TRBD1 (6 bases). V lost 7 bases, J lost 3 bases, and 10 bases lay in between. The CDR3 is made up of 13 amino acids. Germline CDR1 is ENHRY and CDR2 is SYGVKD. DNA of the CDR3: TGTGCCATCATGGGGGGCCCCAATCAGCCCCAGCATTTT. Translated, it gives CAIMGGPNQPQHF.

The V and J genes are TRBV7-2 and TRBJ1-2; D remains unclear. Per germline, CDR1 SGHTA and CDR2 FQGNSA. Trimming removed 1 base from V and 4 bases from J, with 13 bases in between. The CDR3 totals 15 residues. In DNA form, the CDR3 reads TGTGCCAGCAGCTTAGTATTACAACAAAGCTATGGCTACACCTTC. This sequence encodes CASSLVLQQSYGYTF.

This clonotype turned up a few times. This chain links TRBV29-1 with TRBJ2-3; D tentatively reads TRBD1 or TRBD2 (5 bases each). CDR1 and CDR2 (germline): SQVTM, ANQGSEA. The CDR3 extends over 15 amino acids. V dropped 3 bases and J dropped 5 bases, with 18 bases sitting between them. CDR3 residues: CSVDGPGGTGDTQYF. The CDR3 DNA reads TGCAGCGTTGATGGGCCTGGGGGAACGGGAGATACGCAGTATTTT.

The DNA of the CDR3 is TGTGCCAGCAGTTTACAGGGCGGGGGGGCAGATACGCAGTATTTT. It codes for CASSLQGGGADTQYF. V and J are TRBV12-3 or TRBV12-4 and TRBJ2-3; 9 bases are shared with TRBD2. This CDR3 region has 15 residues. The junction had 4 bases not matched to a gene; V was cut back by 2 bases and J by 4 bases.

This clonotype was counted between two and nine times. The chain joins TRBV7-9 to TRBJ2-1; 7 nucleotides match TRBD2. Germline V gene data show CDR1 as SEHNR and CDR2 as FQNEAQ (reference sequence). The CDR3 covers 16 residues. Trimming took 1 base from V and 1 from J; bases not matched to a gene: 4. The CDR3 DNA is TGTGCCAGCAGCTTAGAACTAGCGCGGTCCTACAATGAGCAGTTCTTC. Its protein is CASSLELARSYNEQFF.

This clonotype was detected a few times. The chain couples TRBV6-2 or TRBV6-3 to TRBJ2-1; D perhaps matches TRBD2 (6 bases). V shed 8 bases and J shed 9 bases, with 17 bases lying between them. This CDR3 contains 13 residues. CDR1 MNHEY and CDR2 SVGEGT come from the germline V gene. The CDR3 sequence is CASHSTLALEQFF. As DNA, the CDR3 is TGTGCCAGCCACTCAACCCTAGCGCTTGAGCAGTTCTTC.

This sequence joins TRBV2 and TRBJ2-5; maybe TRBD2 (5 bases). This CDR3 comprises 12 residues. In germline, CDR1 is SNHLY, CDR2 FYNNEI. CDR3 in DNA: TGTGGGGCCGGGGAAATCGGCGAGACCCAGTACTTC. This gives the protein CGAGEIGETQYF.

This clonotype was seen more than once but under ten times. The V gene is TRBV6-6, the J gene TRBJ2-7, with 7 bases that match TRBD2. Germline V gene data show CDR1 as MNHNY and CDR2 as SVGAGI (reference sequence). CDR3 length: 14 residues. J lost 7 bases, V lost 7 bases, and 13 bases had no gene match. This CDR3 is CASTLVGGEQEQYF. CDR3 DNA sequence: TGTGCCAGCACCCTGGTGGGGGGGGAGCAAGAGCAGTACTTC.

This chain joins TRBV6-1 and TRBJ2-7; the D is unclear. The V and J ends lost 2 bases and 5 bases respectively, with 10 bases between them. The CDR3 sequence is 13 residues long. Germline V CDR1 and CDR2: MNHNS, SASEGT. CDR3 in DNA: TGTGCCAGCAGTGAAAGTTGGGTTGACGAGCAGTACTTC. It encodes CASSESWVDEQYF.

In its sample, this clonotype was seen a few times. The junction and the germline gene differ at one end; a read error may be behind it. The CDR3 region has the DNA TGCACCAGCAGTTTATCCACAGTGAGGATTCCAACAACTAATGAAAAACTGTTTTTT. Protein: CTSSLSTVRIPTTNEKLFF. The chain is built from TRBV27 and TRBJ1-4, with D unresolved. This CDR3 comprises 19 residues. Germline-derived CDR1 and CDR2 are MNHEY and SMNVEV (reference sequence).

The chain has TRBV18 and TRBJ2-7; TRBD1 or TRBD2 may be the D gene (5 bases each). From germline, CDR1 is KGHSH and CDR2 LQKENI. The length of the CDR3 is 13 residues. V was pared by 3 bases and J by 3 bases, with 9 bases between. This CDR3 reads CASSPVGGYEQYF. The CDR3 DNA is TGTGCCAGCTCACCGGTTGGGGGCTACGAGCAGTACTTC.

The chain joins TRBV7-2 to TRBJ2-5; a possible D gene is TRBD2 (5 bases). Trimming pared 0 bases from V and 10 bases from J, leaving 12 bases between. Germline assignment: CDR1 SGHTA and CDR2 FQGNSA. The CDR3 is 13 amino acids. As DNA, the CDR3 is TGTGCCAGCAGCTTAGCGTGGGGAGATGGCCAGTACTTC. Translating gives CASSLAWGDGQYF.

The rearrangement uses TRBV7-8 and TRBJ2-1; perhaps TRBD1 as D (6 bases). The length of the CDR3 is 15 residues. Per germline, CDR1 SGHVS and CDR2 FQNEAQ. Trimming left V 8 bases short and J 4 bases short, with 18 bases between. Here the CDR3 DNA reads TGTGCCAGCTGGGACAAAGAGGACAGATACAATGAGCAGTTCTTC. It is translated as CASWDKEDRYNEQFF.

This clonotype was counted ten times or more. The chain carries TRBV6-4 and TRBJ2-3; 12 bases are shared with TRBD2. The length of the CDR3 is 16 residues. J lost 3 bases, V lost 2 bases, and 3 bases had no gene match. The germline CDR1 and CDR2 sequences are MRHNA and SNTAGT. The CDR3: CASSDASGGATDTQYF. CDR3 nucleotide sequence: TGTGCCAGCAGTGACGCTAGCGGGGGGGCAACAGATACGCAGTATTTT.

This chain joins TRBV3-1 and TRBJ2-5, with a weak D call TRBD1 (7 bases). The germline gives CDR1 LGHDT, CDR2 YNNKEL (reference sequence). The CDR3 totals 14 residues. V was shortened by 7 bases and J by 4 bases, with 16 bases between the two germline ends. DNA for the CDR3: TGTGCCAGCATAGCAGGGGGGCAGATAGAGACCCAGTACTTC. Translating gives CASIAGGQIETQYF.

The chain links TRBV4-1 to TRBJ1-4; no clear D. This CDR3 contains 15 residues. With 1 base removed from V and 0 bases from J, the gap between germline ends came to 6 bases. The germline V gene encodes CDR1 MGHRA and CDR2 YSYEKL. CDR3 sequence: CASSQGVATNEKLFF. In DNA form, the CDR3 reads TGCGCCAGCAGCCAAGGTGTAGCAACTAATGAAAAACTGTTTTTT.

The chain links TRBV4-1 to TRBJ2-1, with D hard to call. Germline loops: CDR1 MGHRA, CDR2 YSYEKL. The length of the CDR3 is 14 residues. Trimming cost V 5 bases and J 9 bases, with 17 bases left between them. CDR3 DNA: TGCGCCAGCAGCACCTCTCATGGGGTTGGTGAGCAGTTCTTC. As protein: CASSTSHGVGEQFF.

The chain carries TRBV7-3 and TRBJ2-1; 10 bases align to TRBD1. Looked up from germline, CDR1 is SGHTA and CDR2 is FQGTGA. CDR3 length equals 17 residues. With V trimmed by 4 bases and J by 6 bases, 12 bases remained unmatched. The DNA for the CDR3 is TGTGCCAGCAGCTCACTAGCCGGGACAGGGGAACGCAATGAGCAGTTCTTC. Translating gives CASSSLAGTGERNEQFF.

The chain uses TRBV7-3 and TRBJ2-1, with 11 bases matching TRBD2. V dropped 1 base and J dropped 8; count of bases not matched to a gene: 7. This CDR3 has 16 residues. Germline CDR1 reads SGHTA; CDR2 reads FQGTGA. The chain's CDR3 is CASSLRVAGGLDEQFF. CDR3 bases: TGTGCCAGCAGCTTAAGAGTAGCGGGGGGGCTTGATGAGCAGTTCTTC.

A few counts support this clonotype. Here the CDR3 DNA reads TGTGCCAGCAGCTTACAGGGGGGTTACACTGAAGCTTTCTTT. It yields the protein CASSLQGGYTEAFF. This chain links TRBV7-2 with TRBJ1-1; TRBD1 matches at 7 bases. The CDR3 covers 14 residues. CDR1 and CDR2 (germline): SGHTA, FQGNSA. With 2 bases clipped from V and 3 bases from J, the junction kept 3 bases outside the gene matches.

The V call is TRBV5-6, the J call TRBJ2-7; TRBD1 matches 9 bases. This CDR3 region has 15 residues. The V and J ends lost 3 bases and 2 bases, in that order; junction bases with no gene match: 6. Germline lookup yields CDR1 SGHDT and CDR2 YYEEEE. The CDR3 coding sequence is TGTGCCAGCAGCTGGACCGGGACAGGGACCTACGAGCAGTACTTC. It yields the protein CASSWTGTGTYEQYF.

This clonotype has a handful of counts. J is TRBJ1-2 and V is TRBV6-2 or TRBV6-3; no firm D call. V lost 5 bases and J lost 4, with 11 bases in between. The CDR3 is made up of 13 amino acids. The V gene's germline CDR1 is MNHEY and CDR2 SVGEGT. In DNA form, the CDR3 reads TGTGCCAGCAGTGAGGCATTCGGCTATGGCTACACCTTC. It specifies CASSEAFGYGYTF.

The chain employs TRBV19 and TRBJ1-5, with TRBD1 as a possible D gene (6 bases). Trimming removed 7 bases from V and 7 bases from J, with 17 bases in between. Germline V lookup: CDR1 LNHDA, CDR2 SQIVND (reference sequence). This CDR3 has 14 residues. The CDR3 loop reads CASMAGAIGQPQHF. In nucleotides, the CDR3 is TGTGCCAGTATGGCAGGGGCGATAGGGCAGCCCCAGCATTTT.

The V and J genes are TRBV11-2 and TRBJ2-1; D is unclear. This CDR3 comprises 16 residues. Germline V gene sequence: CDR1 SGHAT, CDR2 FQNNGV. Trimming took off 3 bases at V and 0 bases at J, with 12 bases between the two ends. The CDR3 nucleotides read TGTGCCAGCAGCTTTATTAGGCAGAGCTCCTACAATGAGCAGTTCTTC. Translating gives CASSFIRQSSYNEQFF. The full variable domain, its missing parts supplied by reference TRBV11-2 and TRBJ2-1, is EAGVAQSPRYKIIEKRQSVAFWCNPISGHATLYWYQQILGQGPKLLIQFQNNGVVDDSQLPKDRFSAERLKGVDSTLKIQPAKLEDSAVYLCASSFIRQSSYNEQFFGPGTRLTVL.

This clonotype was seen more than once but under ten times. The rearrangement links TRBV25-1 to TRBJ2-7; D possibly matches TRBD1 or TRBD2 (5 bases each). The V end lost 4 bases, the J end lost 8 bases, and 12 bases lay between the germline ends. CDR3 length equals 12 residues. The germline V gene encodes CDR1 MGHDK and CDR2 SYGVNS. The CDR3 bases are TGTGCCAGCAGTGCCCCCGAGGGACAGCAGTACTTC. This encodes CASSAPEGQQYF.